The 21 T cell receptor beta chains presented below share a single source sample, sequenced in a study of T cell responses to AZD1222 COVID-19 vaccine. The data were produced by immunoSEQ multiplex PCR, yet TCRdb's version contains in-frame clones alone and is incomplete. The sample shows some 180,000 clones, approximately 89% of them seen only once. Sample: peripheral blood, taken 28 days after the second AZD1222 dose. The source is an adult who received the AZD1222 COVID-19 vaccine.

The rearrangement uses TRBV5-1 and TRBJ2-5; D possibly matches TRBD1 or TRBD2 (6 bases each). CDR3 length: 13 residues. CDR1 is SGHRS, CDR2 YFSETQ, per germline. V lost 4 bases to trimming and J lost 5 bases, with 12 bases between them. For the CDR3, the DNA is TGCGCCAGCAGCGGAGGGGGTTGGGAGACCCAGTACTTC. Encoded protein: CASSGGGWETQYF. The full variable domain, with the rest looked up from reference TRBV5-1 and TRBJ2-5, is KAGVTQTPRYLIKTRGQQVTLSCSPISGHRSVSWYQQTPGQGLQFLFEYFSETQRNKGNFPGRFSGRQFSNSRSEMNVSTLELGDSALYLCASSGGGWETQYFGPGTRLLVL.

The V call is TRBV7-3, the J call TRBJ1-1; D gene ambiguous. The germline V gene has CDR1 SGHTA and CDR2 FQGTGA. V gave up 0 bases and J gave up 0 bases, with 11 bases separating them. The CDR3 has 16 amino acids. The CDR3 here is CASSLTPPGMNTEAFF. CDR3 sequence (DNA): TGTGCCAGCAGCTTAACACCCCCGGGCATGAACACTGAAGCTTTCTTT.

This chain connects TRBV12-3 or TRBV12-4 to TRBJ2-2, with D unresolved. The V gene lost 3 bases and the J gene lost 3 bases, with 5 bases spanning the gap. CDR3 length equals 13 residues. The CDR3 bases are TGTGCCAGCAGTTTCCTGTACACCGGGGAGCTGTTTTTT. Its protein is CASSFLYTGELFF.

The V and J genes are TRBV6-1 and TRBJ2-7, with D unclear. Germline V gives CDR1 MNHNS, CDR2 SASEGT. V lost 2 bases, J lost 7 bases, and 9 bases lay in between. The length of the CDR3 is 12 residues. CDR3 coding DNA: TGTGCCAGCAGTGAATTAACCGGGGAGCAGTACTTC. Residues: CASSELTGEQYF.

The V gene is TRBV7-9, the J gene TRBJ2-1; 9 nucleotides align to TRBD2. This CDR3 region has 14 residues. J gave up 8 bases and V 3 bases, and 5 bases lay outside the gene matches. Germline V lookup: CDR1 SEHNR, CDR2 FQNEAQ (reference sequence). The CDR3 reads CASSFLAGDDEQFF. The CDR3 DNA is TGTGCCAGCAGCTTCTTAGCGGGAGACGATGAGCAGTTCTTC.

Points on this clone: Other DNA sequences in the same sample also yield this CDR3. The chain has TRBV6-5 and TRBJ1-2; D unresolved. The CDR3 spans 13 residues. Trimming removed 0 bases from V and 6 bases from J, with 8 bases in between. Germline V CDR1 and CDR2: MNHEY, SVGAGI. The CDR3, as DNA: TGTGCCAGCAGTTACTCCCAGAGAAATGGCTACACCTTC. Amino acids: CASSYSQRNGYTF.

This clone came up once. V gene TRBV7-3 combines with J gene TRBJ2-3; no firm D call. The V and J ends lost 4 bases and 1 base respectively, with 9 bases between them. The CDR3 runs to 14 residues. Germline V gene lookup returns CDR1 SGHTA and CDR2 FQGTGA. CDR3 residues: CASSSTAGTDTQYF. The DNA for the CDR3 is TGTGCCAGCAGCTCGACTGCAGGCACAGATACGCAGTATTTT.

The CDR3 reads CASSQGGREQYF. CDR3 nucleotides: TGCGCCAGCAGCCAAGGGGGGCGCGAGCAGTACTTC. V gene TRBV4-1 combines with J gene TRBJ2-7, with D possibly TRBD1 on 6 matching bases. The CDR3 has 12 amino acids. Trimming removed 1 base at V and 6 bases at J, with 7 bases between. Germline loops: CDR1 MGHRA, CDR2 YSYEKL.

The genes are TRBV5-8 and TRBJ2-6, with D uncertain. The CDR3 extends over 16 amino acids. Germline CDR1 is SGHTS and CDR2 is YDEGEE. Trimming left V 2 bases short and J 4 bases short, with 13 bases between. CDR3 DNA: TGTGCCAGCAGCTTTTCGTCCGGGCAGGGGGCCAACGTCCTGACTTTC. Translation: CASSFSSGQGANVLTF.

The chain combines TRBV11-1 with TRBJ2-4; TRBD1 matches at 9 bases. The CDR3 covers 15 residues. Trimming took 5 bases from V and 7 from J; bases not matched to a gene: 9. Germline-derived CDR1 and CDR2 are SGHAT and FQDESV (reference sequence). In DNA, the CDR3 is TGTGCCAGCAGCCTAAGACAGGGGGGAAGGAACATTCAGTACTTC. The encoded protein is CASSLRQGGRNIQYF. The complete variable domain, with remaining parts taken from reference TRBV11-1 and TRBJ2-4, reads EAEVAQSPRYKITEKSQAVAFWCDPISGHATLYWYRQILGQGPELLVQFQDESVVDDSQLPKDRFSAERLKGVDSTLKIQPAELGDSAMYLCASSLRQGGRNIQYFGAGTRLSVL.

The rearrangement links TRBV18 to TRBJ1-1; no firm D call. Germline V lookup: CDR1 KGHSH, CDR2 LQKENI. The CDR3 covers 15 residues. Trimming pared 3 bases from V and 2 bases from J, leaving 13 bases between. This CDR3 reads CASSPSPRQNTEAFF. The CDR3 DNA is TGTGCCAGCTCACCTTCTCCAAGACAAAACACTGAAGCTTTCTTT.

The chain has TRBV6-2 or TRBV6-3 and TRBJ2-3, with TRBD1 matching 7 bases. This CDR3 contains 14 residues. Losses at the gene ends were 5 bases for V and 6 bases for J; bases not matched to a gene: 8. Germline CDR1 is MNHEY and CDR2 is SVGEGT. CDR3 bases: TGTGCCAGCAGTAAGACAGGGCGAAGCGATACGCAGTATTTT. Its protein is CASSKTGRSDTQYF.

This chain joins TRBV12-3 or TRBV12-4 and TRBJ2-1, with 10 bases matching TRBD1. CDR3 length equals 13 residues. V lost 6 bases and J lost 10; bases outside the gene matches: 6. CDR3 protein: CASSTDRGFEQFF. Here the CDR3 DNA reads TGTGCCAGCAGCACGGACAGGGGGTTCGAGCAGTTCTTC.

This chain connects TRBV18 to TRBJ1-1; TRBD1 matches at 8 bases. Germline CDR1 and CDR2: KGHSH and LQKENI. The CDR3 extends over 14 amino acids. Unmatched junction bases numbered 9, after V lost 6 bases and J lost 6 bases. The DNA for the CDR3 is TGTGCCAGCTCTCCTCAGGGGGCGAGGGCTGAAGCTTTCTTT. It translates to CASSPQGARAEAFF.

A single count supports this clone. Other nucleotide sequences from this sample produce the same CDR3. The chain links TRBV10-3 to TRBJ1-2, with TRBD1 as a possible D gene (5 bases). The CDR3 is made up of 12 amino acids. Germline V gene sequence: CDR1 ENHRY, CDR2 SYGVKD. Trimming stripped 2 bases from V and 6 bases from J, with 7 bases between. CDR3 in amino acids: CAISETGDGYTF. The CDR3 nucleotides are TGTGCCATCAGTGAGACGGGGGATGGCTACACCTTC.

The CDR3 bases are TGTGCCAGCAGCTTAAGCGGGAGTCCCTCCTACAATGAGCAGTTCTTC. Its translation: CASSLSGSPSYNEQFF. The chain is built from TRBV7-3 and TRBJ2-1, with 7 bases lining up with TRBD2. V lost 1 base and J lost 0; bases outside the gene matches: 3. The CDR3 has 16 amino acids. Germline CDR1 SGHTA, CDR2 FQGTGA.

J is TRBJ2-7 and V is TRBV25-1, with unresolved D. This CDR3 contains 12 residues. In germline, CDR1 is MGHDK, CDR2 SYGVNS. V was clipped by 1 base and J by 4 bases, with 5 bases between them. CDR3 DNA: TGTGCCAGCAGTGAATTTGGTTACGAGCAGTACTTC. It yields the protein CASSEFGYEQYF.

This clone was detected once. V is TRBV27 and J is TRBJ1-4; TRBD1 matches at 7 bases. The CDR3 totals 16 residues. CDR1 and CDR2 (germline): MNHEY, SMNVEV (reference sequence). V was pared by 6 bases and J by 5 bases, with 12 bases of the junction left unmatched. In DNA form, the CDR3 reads TGTGCCAGCAGACCGACAGGGACGCGGGCGAATGAAAAACTGTTTTTT. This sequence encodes CASRPTGTRANEKLFF.

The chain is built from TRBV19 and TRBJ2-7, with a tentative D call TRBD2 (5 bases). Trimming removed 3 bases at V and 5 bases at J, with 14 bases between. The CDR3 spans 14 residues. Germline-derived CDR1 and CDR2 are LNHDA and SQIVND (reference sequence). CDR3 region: CASSIFLYGNEQYF. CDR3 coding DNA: TGTGCCAGTAGTATCTTCCTTTACGGGAACGAGCAGTACTTC.

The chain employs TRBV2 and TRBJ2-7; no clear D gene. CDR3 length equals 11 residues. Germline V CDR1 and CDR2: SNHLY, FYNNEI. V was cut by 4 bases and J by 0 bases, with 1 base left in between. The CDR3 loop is CASSVSYEQYF. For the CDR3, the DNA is TGTGCCAGCAGTGTCTCCTACGAGCAGTACTTC.

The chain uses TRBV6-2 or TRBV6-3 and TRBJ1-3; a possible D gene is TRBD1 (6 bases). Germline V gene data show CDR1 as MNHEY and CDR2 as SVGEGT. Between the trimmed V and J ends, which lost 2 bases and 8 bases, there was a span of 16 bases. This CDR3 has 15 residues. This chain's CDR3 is CASSYQEGGKDTIYF. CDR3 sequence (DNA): TGTGCCAGCAGTTACCAAGAGGGGGGGAAAGACACCATATATTTT.